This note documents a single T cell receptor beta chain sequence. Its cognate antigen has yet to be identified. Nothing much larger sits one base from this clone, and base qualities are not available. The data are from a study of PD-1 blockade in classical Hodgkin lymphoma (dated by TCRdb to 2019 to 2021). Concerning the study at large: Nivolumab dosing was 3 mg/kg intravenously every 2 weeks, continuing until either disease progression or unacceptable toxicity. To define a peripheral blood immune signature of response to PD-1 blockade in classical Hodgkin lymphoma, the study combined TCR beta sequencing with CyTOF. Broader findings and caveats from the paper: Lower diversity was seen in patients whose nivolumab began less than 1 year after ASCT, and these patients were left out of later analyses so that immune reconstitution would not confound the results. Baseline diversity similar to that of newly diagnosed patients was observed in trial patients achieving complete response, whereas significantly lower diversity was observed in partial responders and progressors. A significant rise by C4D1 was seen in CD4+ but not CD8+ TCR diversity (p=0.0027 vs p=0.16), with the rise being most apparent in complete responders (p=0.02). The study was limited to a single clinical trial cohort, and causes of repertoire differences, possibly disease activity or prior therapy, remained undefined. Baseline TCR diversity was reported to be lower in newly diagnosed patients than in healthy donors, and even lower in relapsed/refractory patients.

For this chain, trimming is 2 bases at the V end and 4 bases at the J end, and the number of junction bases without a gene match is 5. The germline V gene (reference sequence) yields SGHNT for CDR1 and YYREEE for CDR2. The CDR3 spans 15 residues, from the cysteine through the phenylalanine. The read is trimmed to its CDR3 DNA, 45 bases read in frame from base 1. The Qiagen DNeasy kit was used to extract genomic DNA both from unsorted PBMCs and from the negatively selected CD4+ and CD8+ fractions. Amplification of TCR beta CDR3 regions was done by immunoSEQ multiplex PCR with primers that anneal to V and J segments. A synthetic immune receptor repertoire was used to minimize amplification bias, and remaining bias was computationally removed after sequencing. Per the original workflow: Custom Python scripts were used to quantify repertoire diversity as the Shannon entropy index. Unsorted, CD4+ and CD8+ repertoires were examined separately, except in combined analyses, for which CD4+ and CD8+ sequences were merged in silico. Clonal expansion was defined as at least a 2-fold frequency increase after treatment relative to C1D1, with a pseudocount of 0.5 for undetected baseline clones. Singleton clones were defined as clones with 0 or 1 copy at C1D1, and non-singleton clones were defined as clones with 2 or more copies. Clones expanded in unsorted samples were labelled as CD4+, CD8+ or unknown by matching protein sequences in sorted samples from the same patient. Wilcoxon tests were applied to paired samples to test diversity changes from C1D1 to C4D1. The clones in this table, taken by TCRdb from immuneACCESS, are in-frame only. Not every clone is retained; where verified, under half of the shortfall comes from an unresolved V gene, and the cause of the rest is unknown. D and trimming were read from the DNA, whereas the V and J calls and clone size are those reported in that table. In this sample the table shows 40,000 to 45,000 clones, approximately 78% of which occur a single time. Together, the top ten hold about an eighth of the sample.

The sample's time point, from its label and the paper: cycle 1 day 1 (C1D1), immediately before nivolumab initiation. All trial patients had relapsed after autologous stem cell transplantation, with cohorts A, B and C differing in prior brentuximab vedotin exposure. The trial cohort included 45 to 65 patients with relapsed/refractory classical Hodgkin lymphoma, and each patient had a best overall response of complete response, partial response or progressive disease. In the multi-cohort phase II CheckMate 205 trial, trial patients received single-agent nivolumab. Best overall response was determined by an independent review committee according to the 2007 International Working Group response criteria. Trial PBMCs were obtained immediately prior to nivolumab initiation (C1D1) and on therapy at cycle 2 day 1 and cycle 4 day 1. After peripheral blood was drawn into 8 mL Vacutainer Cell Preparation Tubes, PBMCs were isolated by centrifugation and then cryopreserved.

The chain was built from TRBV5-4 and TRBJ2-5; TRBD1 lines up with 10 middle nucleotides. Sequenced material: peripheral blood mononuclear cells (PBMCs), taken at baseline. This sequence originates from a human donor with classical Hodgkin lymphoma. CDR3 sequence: CASSFDRGHAETQYF. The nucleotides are TGTGCCAGCAGCTTTGACAGGGGGCACGCAGAGACCCAGTACTTC.